This TCR beta chain emerged from a study of blood T cell repertoires in COVID-19. Background on the study: Sources were T cells, B-cell-depleted T cells, or PBMCs; the material itself was cDNA or gDNA.

Germline CDR1 SGDLS, CDR2 YYNGEE. After removal of 4 bases from V and 7 bases from J, the junction contained 6 bases not matched to a gene. This CDR3 has 16 amino acids. Under the authors' procedure: How many nucleated cells were present was estimated from reference gene primer amplification. Some clones are missing from TCRdb's copy, which holds only in-frame ones; the method was immunoSEQ multiplex PCR. V, J and clone size derive from that table, while D and trimming were established from the DNA sequence. This table holds 120,000 or so clones, about 90% found once. The TCR comes from a woman in her 70s with acute or convalescent COVID-19. The chain has TRBV9 and TRBJ1-6; the match to TRBD1 covers 12 bases. Sequences were obtained from peripheral blood. In DNA, the CDR3 is TGTGCCAGCAGCCCCGGGACAGGGGGCCGGAATTCACCCCTCCACTTT. This sequence encodes CASSPGTGGRNSPLHF.